This T cell receptor (beta chain) was captured by sequencing in a study of sequential checkpoint blockade in melanoma. Study context: First-line arms were nivolumab then ipilimumab, or the reverse, randomized 1:1. TCRbeta immunosequencing was performed on DNA from approximately 93 pretreatment melanoma tumor samples. Approximately 20 patients had tumor biopsies before treatment and at week 13.

This clone was observed a few times. Its specificity is unknown. Germline V lookup: CDR1 MNHGY, CDR2 SAAAGT. This CDR3 has 13 amino acids. The V end lost 6 bases, the J end lost 8 bases, and 11 bases lay between the germline ends. Data came from immunoSEQ multiplex PCR; TCRdb stores just in-frame clones and leaves some out. The table records about 4,000 clones, roughly a fifth of them present only once. Described treatment: randomized to nivolumab then ipilimumab (arm A) or the reverse (arm B). Broader study findings: For nivolumab-first patients, baseline tumor clonality was associated with response.

The material sequenced was tumor tissue (inferred from file names), taken from a patient given nivolumab and ipilimumab in sequence. This clonotype was obtained from a human donor with melanoma. The J gene is TRBJ1-6, the V gene TRBV6-8; maybe TRBD1 (5 bases). CDR3 in amino acids: CASRGTDYSPLHF. CDR3 coding DNA: TGTGCCAGCAGGGGGACGGACTATTCACCCCTCCACTTT.